A selection of T cell receptor beta chains follows, all from one sample in a study of CD8 T cells in Susac syndrome. MiXCR, run by TCRdb on the immunoSEQ multiplex PCR reads, gives a single entry per CDR3 protein. The sample lists about 200,000 distinct CDR3 sequences; around 95% were seen once. The sample comprised CD4+ T cells from PBMCs. The source is a human donor in good health. The CDR3 runs from the conserved cysteine through the conserved F or W. Each record gives: D gene, V gene, J gene, clone size, CDR3 protein, CDR3 DNA. The D gene is left open where the match is weak. Rows may omit the clone size; those that give it use once, few, many or a size class.

NA	TRBV3-1	TRBJ2-1	NA	CASSPRRNEQFF	TGTGCCAGCAGCCCAAGGCGCAATGAGCAGTTCTTC
NA	TRBV7-9	TRBJ1-1	NA	CASSFPTEARAFF	TGTGCCAGCAGCTTTCCGACGGAGGCTAGAGCTTTCTTT
NA	TRBV27	TRBJ2-4	NA	CASSRSRGKNIQYF	TGTGCCAGCAGTCGGTCGAGGGGGAAAAACATTCAGTACTTC
TRBD1	TRBV11-2	TRBJ2-2	NA	CASSFTGTDTGELFF	TGTGCCAGCAGCTTTACCGGGACAGACACCGGGGAGCTGTTTTTT
NA	TRBV6-2/TRBV6-3	TRBJ2-7	NA	CASSYSLSYEQYF	TGTGCCAGCAGTTACTCGTTAAGCTACGAGCAGTACTTC
NA	TRBV25-1	TRBJ1-4	NA	CASISGTNEKLFF	TGTGCCAGCATCTCCGGGACAAATGAAAAACTGTTTTTT
TRBD1	TRBV4-3	TRBJ1-5	NA	CASSYREGAQPQHF	TGCGCCAGCAGCTACAGGGAGGGGGCTCAGCCCCAGCATTTT
TRBD1	TRBV7-9	TRBJ1-5	NA	CASSLGSGQGRYQPQHF	TGTGCCAGCAGCCTCGGATCCGGACAGGGAAGGTATCAGCCCCAGCATTTT
NA	TRBV27	TRBJ2-1	once	CASSLSDTRNEQFF	TGTGCCAGCAGTTTATCGGATACTAGGAATGAGCAGTTCTTC
NA	TRBV3-1	TRBJ2-7	NA	CASSLTDSHREQYF	TGTGCCAGCAGCCTTACCGACAGTCACCGGGAGCAGTACTTC
NA	TRBV3-1	TRBJ2-1	NA	CASSALGDEQFF	TGTGCCAGCAGCGCCCTGGGGGATGAGCAGTTCTTC
TRBD2	TRBV19	TRBJ2-1	NA	CASSKGVLAGGGEQFF	TGTGCCAGTAGTAAAGGTGTGCTAGCGGGAGGTGGAGAGCAGTTCTTC
TRBD2	TRBV2	TRBJ2-1	once	CASSEEPRAGNEQFF	TGTGCCAGCAGTGAGGAACCCCGAGCGGGGAATGAGCAGTTCTTC
NA	TRBV20-1	TRBJ1-2	NA	CSARDPPGYYGYTF	TGCAGTGCTAGAGATCCGCCAGGTTACTATGGCTACACCTTC
NA	TRBV20-1	TRBJ2-6	NA	CSASGNPGANVLTF	TGCAGTGCTAGTGGGAACCCTGGGGCCAACGTCCTGACTTTC
NA	TRBV6-5	TRBJ2-6	NA	CASSYTGQPFLSGANVLTF	TGTGCCAGCAGTTACACTGGACAGCCTTTCCTATCTGGGGCCAACGTCCTGACTTTC
NA	TRBV4-2	TRBJ1-2	NA	CASSQEQDYGYTF	TGTGCCAGCAGCCAAGAACAAGACTATGGCTACACCTTC
TRBD1	TRBV20-1	TRBJ2-4	NA	CSARWTGQNIQYF	TGCAGTGCTAGGTGGACAGGGCAAAACATTCAGTACTTC
NA	TRBV5-4	TRBJ1-2	NA	CASSLPQDYGYTF	TGTGCCAGCAGCTTACCACAGGACTATGGCTACACCTTC
NA	TRBV4-1	TRBJ1-1	NA	CASSQAVVRATDTEAFF	TGCGCCAGCAGCCAAGCGGTTGTGAGGGCCACCGACACTGAAGCTTTCTTT
NA	TRBV20-1	TRBJ2-7	NA	CSAEPVGGPSYEQYF	TGCAGTGCTGAACCCGTTGGGGGGCCCTCCTACGAGCAGTACTTC
NA	TRBV11-2	TRBJ1-2	NA	CASSLGGDNNYGYTF	TGTGCCAGCAGTTTAGGGGGAGACAACAACTATGGCTACACCTTC
NA	TRBV18	TRBJ1-2	once	CASSPSLGGENYGYTF	TGTGCCAGCTCACCTTCTCTCGGGGGGGAAAACTATGGCTACACCTTC
TRBD1	TRBV7-2	TRBJ2-5	NA	CASSLDTGTGTETQYF	TGTGCCAGCAGCTTAGATACCGGGACAGGGACAGAGACCCAGTACTTC
NA	TRBV5-1	TRBJ2-7	NA	CASSWAGYEQYF	TGCGCCAGCAGCTGGGCAGGGTACGAGCAGTACTTC
NA	TRBV20-1	TRBJ1-3	NA	CSAREPRGRWATIYF	TGCAGTGCTAGAGAGCCCCGGGGTCGATGGGCCACCATATATTTT
NA	TRBV5-1	TRBJ1-6	NA	CASSLLNSPLHF	TGCGCCAGCAGCTTACTGAATTCACCCCTCCACTTT
NA	TRBV5-1	TRBJ2-3	NA	CASSLEVADTQYF	TGCGCCAGCAGCTTGGAAGTCGCAGATACGCAGTATTTT
NA	TRBV24-1	TRBJ2-1	NA	CATEDRRSYNEQFF	TGTGCCACCGAGGACCGTCGCTCCTACAATGAGCAGTTCTTC
NA	TRBV7-9	TRBJ2-3	NA	CASSLRVGSTDTQYF	TGTGCCAGCAGCTTAAGGGTGGGGAGCACAGATACGCAGTATTTT
NA	TRBV12-3/TRBV12-4	TRBJ2-2	NA	CASGKYNPSNTGELFF	TGTGCCAGCGGGAAGTACAACCCTTCGAACACCGGGGAGCTGTTTTTT
NA	TRBV6-2/TRBV6-3	TRBJ2-3	NA	CASSSMGDTQYF	TGTGCCAGCAGCTCAATGGGAGATACGCAGTATTTT
NA	TRBV25-1	TRBJ2-1	NA	CASSGTRIDYNEQFF	TGTGCCAGCAGTGGTACACGTATTGACTACAATGAGCAGTTCTTC
NA	TRBV25-1	TRBJ1-6	NA	CASSELSGKPLHF	TGTGCCAGCAGTGAATTATCGGGTAAACCCCTCCACTTT
NA	TRBV3-1	TRBJ1-1	NA	CASSQRGTEAFF	TGTGCCAGCAGTCAACGGGGGACTGAAGCTTTCTTT
NA	TRBV20-1	TRBJ1-5	NA	CSASQMNQPQHF	TGCAGTGCTTCCCAGATGAATCAGCCCCAGCATTTT
TRBD1	TRBV29-1	TRBJ1-1	NA	CSVAGTANTMNTEAFF	TGCAGCGTTGCCGGGACAGCAAACACCATGAACACTGAAGCTTTCTTT
NA	TRBV7-2	TRBJ1-2	NA	CASSALAGRFYGYTF	TGTGCCAGCAGCGCGTTGGCAGGACGTTTCTATGGCTACACCTTC
NA	TRBV10-3	TRBJ2-5	NA	CAIRELAWETQYF	TGTGCCATCAGGGAACTAGCCTGGGAGACCCAGTACTTC
TRBD1	TRBV7-2	TRBJ2-7	NA	CASSFLPGGQDEQYF	TGTGCCAGCAGCTTCCTTCCAGGGGGCCAAGACGAGCAGTACTTC
TRBD1	TRBV20-1	TRBJ2-1	NA	CSAGQSGTGRHNEQFF	TGCAGTGCTGGACAGTCCGGGACAGGGCGCCACAATGAGCAGTTCTTC
NA	TRBV29-1	TRBJ2-5	NA	CSVEGGGQETQYF	TGCAGCGTTGAAGGAGGGGGCCAAGAGACCCAGTACTTC
NA	TRBV20-1	TRBJ1-1	NA	CSASQVGNTEAFF	TGCAGTGCTAGTCAGGTGGGAAACACTGAAGCTTTCTTT
TRBD2	TRBV3-1	TRBJ2-3	NA	CASSQESLAGGTDTQYF	TGTGCCAGCAGCCAAGAATCACTAGCGGGGGGCACAGATACGCAGTATTTT
NA	TRBV9	TRBJ2-5	once	CASSPLKGLETQYF	TGTGCCAGCAGCCCCCTGAAGGGTTTGGAGACCCAGTACTTC
TRBD2	TRBV9	TRBJ2-1	NA	CASSVAGRGLGDEQFF	TGTGCCAGCAGCGTAGCCGGGAGGGGCTTGGGCGATGAGCAGTTCTTC
TRBD2	TRBV12-3/TRBV12-4	TRBJ2-7	NA	CASSLAGGAYEQYF	TGTGCCAGCAGTTTGGCGGGGGGAGCCTACGAGCAGTACTTC
NA	TRBV5-8	TRBJ2-7	NA	CASSSLWGGLASYEQYF	TGTGCCAGCAGCTCCCTGTGGGGGGGCCTCGCATCCTACGAGCAGTACTTC
NA	TRBV2	TRBJ1-2	NA	CASNWGARDYGYTF	TGTGCCAGCAATTGGGGGGCTCGAGACTATGGCTACACCTTC
NA	TRBV24-1	TRBJ2-5	NA	CATSDHTQDQETQYF	TGTGCCACCAGTGATCACACTCAGGACCAAGAGACCCAGTACTTC
NA	TRBV7-2	TRBJ1-1	once	CASSADSVNTEAFF	TGTGCCAGCAGCGCGGACAGCGTGAACACTGAAGCTTTCTTT